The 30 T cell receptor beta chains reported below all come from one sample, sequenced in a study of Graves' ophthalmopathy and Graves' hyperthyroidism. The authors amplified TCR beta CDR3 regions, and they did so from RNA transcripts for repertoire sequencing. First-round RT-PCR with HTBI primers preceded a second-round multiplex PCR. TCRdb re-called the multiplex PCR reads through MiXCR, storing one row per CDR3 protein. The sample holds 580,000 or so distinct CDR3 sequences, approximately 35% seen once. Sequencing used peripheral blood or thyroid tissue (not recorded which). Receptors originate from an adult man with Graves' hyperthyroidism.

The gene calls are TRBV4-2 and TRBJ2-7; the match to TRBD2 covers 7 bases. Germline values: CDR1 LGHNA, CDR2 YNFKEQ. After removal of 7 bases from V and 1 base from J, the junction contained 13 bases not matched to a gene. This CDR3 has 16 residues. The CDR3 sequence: CASTRGAGDASYEQYF. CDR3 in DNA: TGTGCCAGCACCCGTGGGGCGGGGGACGCATCCTACGAGCAGTACTTC.

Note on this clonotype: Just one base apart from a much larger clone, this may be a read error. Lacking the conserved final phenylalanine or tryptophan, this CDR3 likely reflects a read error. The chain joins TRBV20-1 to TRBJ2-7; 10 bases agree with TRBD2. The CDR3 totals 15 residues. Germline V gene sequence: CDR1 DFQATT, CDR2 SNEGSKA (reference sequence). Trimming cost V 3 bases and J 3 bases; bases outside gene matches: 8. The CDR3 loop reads CSARGITSGVYEQYL. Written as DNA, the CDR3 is TGCAGTGCTAGGGGTATAACTAGCGGGGTCTACGAGCAGTACCTC.

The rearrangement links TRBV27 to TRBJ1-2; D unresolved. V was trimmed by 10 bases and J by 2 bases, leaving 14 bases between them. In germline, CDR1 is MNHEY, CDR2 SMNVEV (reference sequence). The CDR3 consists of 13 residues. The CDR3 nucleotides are TGTGCCACCCGCGGGAGCCTGAACTATGGCTACACCTTC. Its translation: CATRGSLNYGYTF.

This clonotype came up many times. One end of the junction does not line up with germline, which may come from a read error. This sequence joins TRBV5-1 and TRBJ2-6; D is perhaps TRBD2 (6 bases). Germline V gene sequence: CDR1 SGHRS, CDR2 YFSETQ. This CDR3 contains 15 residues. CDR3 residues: CASSLEGTGANVLTF. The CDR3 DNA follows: TGTGCCAGCAGCTTGGAGGGGACTGGGGCCAACGTCCTGACTTTC.

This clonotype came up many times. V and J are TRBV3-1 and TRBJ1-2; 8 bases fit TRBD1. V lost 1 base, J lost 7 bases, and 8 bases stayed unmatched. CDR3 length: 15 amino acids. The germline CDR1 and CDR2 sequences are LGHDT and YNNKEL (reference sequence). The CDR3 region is CASSQASGGAGGYTF. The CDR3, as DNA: TGTGCCAGCAGCCAAGCATCAGGGGGCGCGGGTGGCTACACCTTC.

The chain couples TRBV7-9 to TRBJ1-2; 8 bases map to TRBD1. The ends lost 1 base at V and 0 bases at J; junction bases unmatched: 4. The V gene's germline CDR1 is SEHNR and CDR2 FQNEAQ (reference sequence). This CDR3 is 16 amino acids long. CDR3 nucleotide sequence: TGTGCCAGCAGCTTAGACAGGGGGTCGGCTAACTATGGCTACACCTTC. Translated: CASSLDRGSANYGYTF.

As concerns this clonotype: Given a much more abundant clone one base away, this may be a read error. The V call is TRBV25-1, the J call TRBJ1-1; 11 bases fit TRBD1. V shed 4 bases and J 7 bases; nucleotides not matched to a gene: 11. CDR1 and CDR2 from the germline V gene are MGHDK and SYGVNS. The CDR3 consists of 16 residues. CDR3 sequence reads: CASSAKRGQGVGEAFF. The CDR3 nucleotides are TGTGCCAGCAGTGCAAAAAGGGGACAGGGGGTTGGTGAAGCTTTCTTT.

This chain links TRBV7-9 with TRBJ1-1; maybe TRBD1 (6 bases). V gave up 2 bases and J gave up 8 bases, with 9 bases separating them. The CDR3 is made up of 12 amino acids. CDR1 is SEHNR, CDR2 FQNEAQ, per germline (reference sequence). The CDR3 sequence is CASSLIGGEAFF. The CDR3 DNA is TGTGCCAGCAGCTTAATCGGGGGCGAAGCTTTCTTT.

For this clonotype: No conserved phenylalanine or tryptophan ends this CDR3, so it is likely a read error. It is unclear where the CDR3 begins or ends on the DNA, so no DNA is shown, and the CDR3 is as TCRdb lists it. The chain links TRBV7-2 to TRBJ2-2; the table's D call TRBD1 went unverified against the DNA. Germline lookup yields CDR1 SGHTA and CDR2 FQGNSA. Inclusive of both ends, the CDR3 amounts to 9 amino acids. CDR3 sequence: CASSPRGTA.

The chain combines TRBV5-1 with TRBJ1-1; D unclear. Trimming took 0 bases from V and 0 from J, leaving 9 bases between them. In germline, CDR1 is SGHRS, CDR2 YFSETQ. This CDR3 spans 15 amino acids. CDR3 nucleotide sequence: TGCGCCAGCAGCTTGGAGGGAGACATGAACACTGAAGCTTTCTTT. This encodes CASSLEGDMNTEAFF.

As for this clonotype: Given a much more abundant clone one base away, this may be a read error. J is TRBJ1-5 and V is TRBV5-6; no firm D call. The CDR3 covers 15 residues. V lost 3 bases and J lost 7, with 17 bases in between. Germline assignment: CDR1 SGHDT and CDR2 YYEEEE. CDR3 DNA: TGTGCCAGCAGCTCAGCGGATGGCTCGGGGCAGCCCCAGCATTTT. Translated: CASSSADGSGQPQHF.

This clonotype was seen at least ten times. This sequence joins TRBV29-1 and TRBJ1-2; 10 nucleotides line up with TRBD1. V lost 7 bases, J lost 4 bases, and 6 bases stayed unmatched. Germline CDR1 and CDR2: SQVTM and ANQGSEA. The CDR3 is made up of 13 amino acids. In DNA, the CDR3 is TGCAGCGGTTGGACAGGGGGGAGCTATGGCTACACCTTC. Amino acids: CSGWTGGSYGYTF.

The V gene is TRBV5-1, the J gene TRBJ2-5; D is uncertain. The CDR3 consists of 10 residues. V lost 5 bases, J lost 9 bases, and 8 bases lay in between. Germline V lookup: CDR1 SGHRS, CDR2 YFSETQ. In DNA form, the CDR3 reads TGCGCCAGCAGTGGTGAGGCCCAGTACTTC. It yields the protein CASSGEAQYF.

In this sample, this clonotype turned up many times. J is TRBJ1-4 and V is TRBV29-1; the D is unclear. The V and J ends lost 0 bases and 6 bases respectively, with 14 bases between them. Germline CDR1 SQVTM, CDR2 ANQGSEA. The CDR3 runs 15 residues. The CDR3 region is CSVEDLGEVDEKLFF. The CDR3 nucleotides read TGCAGCGTTGAAGATCTTGGGGAGGTGGATGAAAAACTGTTTTTT.

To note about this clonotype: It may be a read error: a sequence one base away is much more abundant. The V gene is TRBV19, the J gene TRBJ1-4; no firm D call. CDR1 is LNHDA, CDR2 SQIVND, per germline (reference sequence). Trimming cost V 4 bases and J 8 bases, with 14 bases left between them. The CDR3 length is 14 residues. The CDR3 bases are TGTGCCAGTAGTAGGCTGGGAGGTGTAGAAAAACTGTTTTTT. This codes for CASSRLGGVEKLFF.

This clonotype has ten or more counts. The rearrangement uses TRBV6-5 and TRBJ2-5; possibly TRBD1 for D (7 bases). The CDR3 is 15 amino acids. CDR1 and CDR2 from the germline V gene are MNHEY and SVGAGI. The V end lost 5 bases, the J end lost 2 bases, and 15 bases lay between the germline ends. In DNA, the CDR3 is TGTGCCAGCAGTAGTGGGGGGACAGTACAAGAGACCCAGTACTTC. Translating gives CASSSGGTVQETQYF.

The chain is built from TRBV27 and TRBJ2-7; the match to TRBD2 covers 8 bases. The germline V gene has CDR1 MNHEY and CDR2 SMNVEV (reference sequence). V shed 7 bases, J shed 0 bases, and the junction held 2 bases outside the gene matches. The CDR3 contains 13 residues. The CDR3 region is CASKSGSSYEQYF. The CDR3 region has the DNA TGTGCCAGCAAAAGCGGGAGCTCCTACGAGCAGTACTTC.

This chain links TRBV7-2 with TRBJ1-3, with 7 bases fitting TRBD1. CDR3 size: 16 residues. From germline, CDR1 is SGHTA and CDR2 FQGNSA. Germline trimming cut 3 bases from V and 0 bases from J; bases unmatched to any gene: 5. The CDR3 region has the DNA TGTGCCAGCAGCTTGGATACAGGGGTCTCTGGAAACACCATATATTTT. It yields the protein CASSLDTGVSGNTIYF.

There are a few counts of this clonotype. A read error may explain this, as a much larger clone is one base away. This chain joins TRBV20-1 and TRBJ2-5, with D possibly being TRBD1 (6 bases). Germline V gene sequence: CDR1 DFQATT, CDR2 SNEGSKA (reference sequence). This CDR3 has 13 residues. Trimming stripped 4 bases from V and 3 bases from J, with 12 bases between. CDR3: CSANTPGEETQYF. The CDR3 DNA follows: TGCAGTGCTAATACTCCAGGGGAAGAGACCCAGTACTTC.

This CDR3 is CSVQAAGGGQGTRAFF. As DNA, the CDR3 is TGCAGCGTACAGGCGGCGGGTGGTGGTCAGGGTACTCGAGCTTTCTTT. The J gene is TRBJ1-1, the V gene TRBV29-1, with a possible D match to TRBD1 (5 bases). Trimming removed 6 bases at V and 10 bases at J, with 30 bases between. Germline V gene sequence: CDR1 SQVTM, CDR2 ANQGSEA. CDR3 length: 16 residues. Supplemented by reference TRBV29-1 and TRBJ1-1, the full variable domain reads SAVISQKPSRDICQRGTSLTIQCQVDSQVTMMFWYRQQPGQSLTLIATANQGSEATYESGFVIDKFPISRPNLTFSTLTVSNMSPEDSSIYLCSVQAAGGGQGTRAFFGQGTRLTVV.

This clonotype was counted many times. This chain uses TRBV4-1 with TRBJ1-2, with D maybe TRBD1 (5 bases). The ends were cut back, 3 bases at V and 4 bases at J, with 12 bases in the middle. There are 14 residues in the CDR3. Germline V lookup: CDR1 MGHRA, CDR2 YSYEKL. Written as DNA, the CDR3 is TGCGCCAGCAGCCAGGCGGGGGACGGCTATGGCTACACCTTC. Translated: CASSQAGDGYGYTF.

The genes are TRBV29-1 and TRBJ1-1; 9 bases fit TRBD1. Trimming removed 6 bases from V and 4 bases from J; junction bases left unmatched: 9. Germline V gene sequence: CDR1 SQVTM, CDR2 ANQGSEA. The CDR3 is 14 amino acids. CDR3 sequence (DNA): TGCAGCGTCGGAACCGGGACAGGGCCCACTGAAGCTTTCTTT. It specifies CSVGTGTGPTEAFF. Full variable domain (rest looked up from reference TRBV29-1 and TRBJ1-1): SAVISQKPSRDICQRGTSLTIQCQVDSQVTMMFWYRQQPGQSLTLIATANQGSEATYESGFVIDKFPISRPNLTFSTLTVSNMSPEDSSIYLCSVGTGTGPTEAFFGQGTRLTVV.

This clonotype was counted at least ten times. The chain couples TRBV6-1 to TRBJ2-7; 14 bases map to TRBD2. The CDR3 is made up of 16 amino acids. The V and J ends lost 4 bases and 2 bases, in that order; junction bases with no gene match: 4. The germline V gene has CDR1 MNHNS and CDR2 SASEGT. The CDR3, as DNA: TGTGCCAGCAGTGGGCCGGGACTAGCGGGAGCCTACGAGCAGTACTTC. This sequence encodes CASSGPGLAGAYEQYF.

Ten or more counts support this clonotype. The CDR3 loop reads CAISESLSRGTLWAQHF. Written as DNA, the CDR3 is TGTGCCATCAGTGAGTCGCTGAGTCGGGGGACCTTATGGGCCCAGCATTTT. The gene calls are TRBV10-3 and TRBJ1-5, with TRBD1 as a possible D gene (5 bases). Trimming cost V 0 bases and J 11 bases, with 23 bases left between them. This CDR3 is built from 17 residues. From germline, CDR1 is ENHRY and CDR2 SYGVKD.

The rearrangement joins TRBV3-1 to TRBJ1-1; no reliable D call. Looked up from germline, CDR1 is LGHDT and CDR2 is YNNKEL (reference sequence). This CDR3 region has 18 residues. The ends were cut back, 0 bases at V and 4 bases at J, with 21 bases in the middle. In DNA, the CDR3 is TGTGCCAGCAGCCAAGATCGAGGGAGTAGGCTATTAGGCACTGAAGCTTTCTTT. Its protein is CASSQDRGSRLLGTEAFF.

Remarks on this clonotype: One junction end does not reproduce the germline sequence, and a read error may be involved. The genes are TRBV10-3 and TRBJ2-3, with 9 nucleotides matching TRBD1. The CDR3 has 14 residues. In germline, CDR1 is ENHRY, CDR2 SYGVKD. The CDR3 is CAISPGQGTDAQYF. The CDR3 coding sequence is TGTGCCATCAGTCCGGGACAGGGCACAGATGCGCAGTATTTT.

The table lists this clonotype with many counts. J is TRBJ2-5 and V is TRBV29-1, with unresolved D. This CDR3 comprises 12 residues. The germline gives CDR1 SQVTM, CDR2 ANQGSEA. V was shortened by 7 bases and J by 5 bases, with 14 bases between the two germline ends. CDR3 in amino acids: CSARGQAETQYF. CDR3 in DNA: TGCAGCGCCAGAGGCCAAGCGGAGACCCAGTACTTC.

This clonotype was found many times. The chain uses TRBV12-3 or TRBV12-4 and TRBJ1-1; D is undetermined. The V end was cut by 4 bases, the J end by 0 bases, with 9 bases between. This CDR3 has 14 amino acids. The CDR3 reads CASSSLTLNTEAFF. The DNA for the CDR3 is TGTGCCAGCAGTTCTCTGACATTGAACACTGAAGCTTTCTTT.

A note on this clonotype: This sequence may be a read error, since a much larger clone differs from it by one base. CDR3 in DNA: TGTGCCAGTAGCCTGACTAGCGGGAGGACTAGCTTCTACGAGCAGTACTTC. Translating it yields CASSLTSGRTSFYEQYF. V is TRBV19 and J is TRBJ2-7; TRBD2 matches at 13 bases. The CDR3 contains 17 residues. V lost 6 bases and J lost 3; bases outside the gene matches: 11. The germline CDR1 and CDR2 sequences are LNHDA and SQIVND (reference sequence).

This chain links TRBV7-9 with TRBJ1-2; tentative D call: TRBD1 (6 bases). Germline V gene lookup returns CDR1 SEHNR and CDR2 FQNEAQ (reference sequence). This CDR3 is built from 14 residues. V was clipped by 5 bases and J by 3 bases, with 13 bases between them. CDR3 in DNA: TGTGCCAGCAGCCAGGGACATCTATACTATGGCTACACCTTC. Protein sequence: CASSQGHLYYGYTF.